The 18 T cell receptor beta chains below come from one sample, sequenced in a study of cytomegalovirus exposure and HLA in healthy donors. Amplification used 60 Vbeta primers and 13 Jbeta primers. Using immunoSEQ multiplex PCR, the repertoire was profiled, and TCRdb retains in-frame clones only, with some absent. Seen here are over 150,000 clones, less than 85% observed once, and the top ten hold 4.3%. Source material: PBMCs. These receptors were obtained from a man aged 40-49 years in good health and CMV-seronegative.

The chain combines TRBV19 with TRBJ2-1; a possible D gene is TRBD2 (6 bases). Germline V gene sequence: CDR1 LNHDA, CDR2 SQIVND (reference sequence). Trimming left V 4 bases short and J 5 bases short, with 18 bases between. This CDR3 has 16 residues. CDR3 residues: CASSTGGWGLDNEQFF. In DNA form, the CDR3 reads TGTGCCAGTAGTACCGGGGGTTGGGGCCTGGACAATGAGCAGTTCTTC.

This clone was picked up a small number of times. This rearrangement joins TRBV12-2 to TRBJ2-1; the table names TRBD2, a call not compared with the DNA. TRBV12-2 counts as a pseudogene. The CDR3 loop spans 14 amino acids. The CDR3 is CASRRLAPGNEQFF. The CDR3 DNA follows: TGTGCAAGTCGCCGACTAGCTCCAGGCAATGAGCAGTTCTTC.

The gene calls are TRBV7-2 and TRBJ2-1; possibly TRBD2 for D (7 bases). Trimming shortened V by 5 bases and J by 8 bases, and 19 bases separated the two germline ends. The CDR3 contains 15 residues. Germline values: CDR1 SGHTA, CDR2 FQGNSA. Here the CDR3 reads CASSRLGGGLYEQFF. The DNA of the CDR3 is TGTGCCAGCAGCCGCCTGGGGGGGGGCCTTTATGAGCAGTTCTTC.

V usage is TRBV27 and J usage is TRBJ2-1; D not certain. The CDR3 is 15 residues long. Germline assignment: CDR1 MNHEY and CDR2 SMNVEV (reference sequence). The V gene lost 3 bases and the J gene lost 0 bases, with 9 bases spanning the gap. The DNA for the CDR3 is TGTGCCAGCAGTTTCCAGCGAGACTCCTACAATGAGCAGTTCTTC. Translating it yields CASSFQRDSYNEQFF.

The CDR3 region is CASRSHWNSYNSPLHF. The CDR3 bases are TGTGCCTCGAGGAGTCACTGGAACTCCTATAATTCACCCCTCCACTTT. The chain combines TRBV10-3 with TRBJ1-6; D gene ambiguous. This CDR3 is 16 amino acids long. The V and J ends lost 11 bases and 0 bases respectively, with 17 bases between them. Germline V CDR1 and CDR2: ENHRY, SYGVKD.

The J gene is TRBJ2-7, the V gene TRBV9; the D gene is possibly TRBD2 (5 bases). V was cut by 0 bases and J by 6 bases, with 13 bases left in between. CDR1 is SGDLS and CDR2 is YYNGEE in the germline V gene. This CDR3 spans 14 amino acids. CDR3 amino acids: CASSVASSPGEQYF. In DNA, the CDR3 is TGTGCCAGCAGCGTAGCCTCTAGCCCGGGCGAGCAGTACTTC.

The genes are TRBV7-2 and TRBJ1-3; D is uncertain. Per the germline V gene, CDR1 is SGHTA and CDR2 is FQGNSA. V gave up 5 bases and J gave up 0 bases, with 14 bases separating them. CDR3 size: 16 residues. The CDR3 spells CASSPRQAGSGNTIYF. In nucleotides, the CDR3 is TGTGCCAGCAGCCCCCGGCAGGCCGGCTCTGGAAACACCATATATTTT. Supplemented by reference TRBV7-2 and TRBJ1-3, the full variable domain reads GAGVSQSPSNKVTEKGKDVELRCDPISGHTALYWYRQSLGQGLEFLIYFQGNSAPDKSGLPSDRFSAERTGGSVSTLTIQRTQQEDSAVYLCASSPRQAGSGNTIYFGEGSWLTVV.

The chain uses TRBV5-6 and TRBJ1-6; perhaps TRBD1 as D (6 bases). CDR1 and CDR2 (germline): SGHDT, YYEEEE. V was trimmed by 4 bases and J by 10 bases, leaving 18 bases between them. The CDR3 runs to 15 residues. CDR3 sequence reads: CASSGDPLGQSPLHF. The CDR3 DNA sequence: TGTGCCAGCAGCGGTGATCCTTTAGGACAGTCACCCCTCCACTTT.

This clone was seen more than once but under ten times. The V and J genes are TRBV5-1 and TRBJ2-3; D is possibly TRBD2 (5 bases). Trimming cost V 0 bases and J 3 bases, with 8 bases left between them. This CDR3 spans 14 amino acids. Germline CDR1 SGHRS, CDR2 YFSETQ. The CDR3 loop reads CASSLARTTDTQYF. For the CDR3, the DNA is TGCGCCAGCAGCTTGGCGCGGACTACAGATACGCAGTATTTT.

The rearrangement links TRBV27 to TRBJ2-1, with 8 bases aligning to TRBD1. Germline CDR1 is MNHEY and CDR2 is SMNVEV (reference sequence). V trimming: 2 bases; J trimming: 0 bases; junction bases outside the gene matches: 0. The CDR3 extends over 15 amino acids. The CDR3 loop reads CASSLGTGSYNEQFF. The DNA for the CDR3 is TGTGCCAGCAGTTTAGGGACAGGCTCCTACAATGAGCAGTTCTTC.

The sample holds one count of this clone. The CDR3 region is CASSFRGSGGNSPLHF. The CDR3 DNA reads TGTGCCAGCAGTTTTAGGGGTTCGGGGGGGAATTCACCCCTCCACTTT. This chain joins TRBV28 and TRBJ1-6, with D maybe TRBD1 (5 bases). The V end was cut by 3 bases, the J end by 7 bases, with 16 bases between. The CDR3 spans 16 residues. Germline CDR1 is MDHEN and CDR2 is SYDVKM.

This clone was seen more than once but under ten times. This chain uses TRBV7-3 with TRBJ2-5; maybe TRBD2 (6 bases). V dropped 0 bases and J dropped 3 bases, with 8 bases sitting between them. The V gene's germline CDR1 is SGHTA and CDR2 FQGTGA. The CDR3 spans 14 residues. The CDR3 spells CASSLTGGKETQYF. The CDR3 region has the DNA TGTGCCAGCAGCTTAACGGGGGGAAAAGAGACCCAGTACTTC.

CDR3 bases: TGTGCCAGCAGCTTCACAGGGAGCACTGAAGCTTTCTTT. It codes for CASSFTGSTEAFF. This sequence joins TRBV11-2 and TRBJ1-1; weak D call: TRBD1 (6 bases). This CDR3 spans 13 amino acids. Germline assignment: CDR1 SGHAT and CDR2 FQNNGV. The V end was cut by 3 bases, the J end by 4 bases, with 9 bases between.

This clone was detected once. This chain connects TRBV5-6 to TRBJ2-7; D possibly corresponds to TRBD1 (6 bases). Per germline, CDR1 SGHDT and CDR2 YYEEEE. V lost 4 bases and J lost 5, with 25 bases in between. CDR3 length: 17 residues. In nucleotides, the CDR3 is TGTGCCAGCAGCCCTTTAAACCAGGGGAGCTTTACCCACGAGCAGTACTTC. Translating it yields CASSPLNQGSFTHEQYF.

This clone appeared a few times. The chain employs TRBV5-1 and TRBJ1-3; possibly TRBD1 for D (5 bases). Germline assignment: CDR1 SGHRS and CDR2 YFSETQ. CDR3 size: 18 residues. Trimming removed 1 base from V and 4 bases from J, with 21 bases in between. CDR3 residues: CASSLPSSGRAKGNTIYF. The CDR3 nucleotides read TGCGCCAGCAGCTTGCCATCTTCTGGCAGGGCAAAGGGAAACACCATATATTTT.

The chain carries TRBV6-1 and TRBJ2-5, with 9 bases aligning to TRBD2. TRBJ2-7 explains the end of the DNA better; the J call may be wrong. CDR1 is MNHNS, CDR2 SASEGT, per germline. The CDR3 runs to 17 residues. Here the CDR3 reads CASSAILSGGLGYEQYF. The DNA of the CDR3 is TGTGCCAGCAGTGCCATACTTAGCGGGGGATTAGGGTACGAGCAGTACTTC.

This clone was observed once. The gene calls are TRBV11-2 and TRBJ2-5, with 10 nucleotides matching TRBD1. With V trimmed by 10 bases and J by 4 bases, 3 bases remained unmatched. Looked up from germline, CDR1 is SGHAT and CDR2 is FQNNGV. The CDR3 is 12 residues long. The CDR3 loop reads CATRTGGETQYF. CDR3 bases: TGTGCCACTCGGACAGGGGGAGAGACCCAGTACTTC.

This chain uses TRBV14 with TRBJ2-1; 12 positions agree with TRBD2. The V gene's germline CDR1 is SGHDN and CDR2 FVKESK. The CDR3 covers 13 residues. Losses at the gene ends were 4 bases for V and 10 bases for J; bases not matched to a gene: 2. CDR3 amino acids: CASSPLAGGEQFF. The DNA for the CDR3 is TGTGCCAGCAGCCCTCTAGCGGGGGGGGAGCAGTTCTTC.